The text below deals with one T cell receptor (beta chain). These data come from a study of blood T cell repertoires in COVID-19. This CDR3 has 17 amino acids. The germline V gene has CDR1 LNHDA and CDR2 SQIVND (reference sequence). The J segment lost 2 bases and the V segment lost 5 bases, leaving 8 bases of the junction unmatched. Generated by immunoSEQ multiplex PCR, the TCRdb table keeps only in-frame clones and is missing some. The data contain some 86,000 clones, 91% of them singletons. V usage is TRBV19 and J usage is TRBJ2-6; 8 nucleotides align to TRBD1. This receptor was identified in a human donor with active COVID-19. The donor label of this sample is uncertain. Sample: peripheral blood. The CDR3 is CASSPWTGRTGANVLTF. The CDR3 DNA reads TGTGCCAGTAGTCCTTGGACAGGGCGAACTGGGGCCAACGTCCTGACTTTC.